The clone carrying this T cell receptor (beta chain) was observed a handful of times. The antigen is undetermined. Trimming pared 6 bases from V and 4 bases from J, leaving 9 bases between. The CDR3 runs to 13 residues. Looked up from germline, CDR1 is LNHDA and CDR2 is SQIVND (reference sequence). This sample was taken from a study of a mutant IDH1 vaccine in newly diagnosed glioma. In the study overall: The earlier regimen, radiotherapy, temozolomide, or both, was most often both.

Time point specified: week 23, last vaccination. Vaccinated patients received 300 ug of mutant IDH1 20-mer peptide per dose, with topical imiquimod. New astrocytomas of WHO grade 3 or 4 that were IDH1-mutant and ATRX-lost were found in the donors. Here immunoSEQ multiplex PCR was the method, and the copy in TCRdb shows in-frame clones only, minus some. This sample yields about 56,000 clones, of which approximately 87% are seen a single time; around 1.5% belongs to the top ten. The sequence was obtained from a man between 35 and 55 years old with glioma. V gene TRBV19 combines with J gene TRBJ2-2; weak D call: TRBD1 (5 bases). Specimen: PBMCs, collected from a glioma patient whose treatment included an IDH1 peptide vaccine. The CDR3 coding sequence is TGTGCCAGTAGCCTAGGGGTCACCGGGGAGCTGTTTTTT. Translation gives CASSLGVTGELFF. The full variable domain, its missing parts supplied by reference TRBV19 and TRBJ2-2, is DGGITQSPKYLFRKEGQNVTLSCEQNLNHDAMYWYRQDPGQGLRLIYYSQIVNDFQKGDIAEGYSVSREKKESFPLTVTSAQKNPTAFYLCASSLGVTGELFFGEGSRLTVL.